The rows below give T cell receptor beta chains drawn from one sample of a study of shared clonotypes between healthy human individuals. Sequenced by immunoSEQ multiplex PCR; TCRdb stores in-frame clones only, minus some. The data show 2 million to 2.5 million clones, more than 80% seen once. Sequencing input: naive CD4+ T cells from PBMCs. The origin of the receptors is a young man in good health. Some clones in this sample may be carry-over from other donors' samples. The CDR3 runs from the conserved cysteine through the conserved F or W. D genes are given only for firm matches. Only some rows state a clone size, as once, few, many or a class for expanded clones.

TRBV7-8	TRBD2	TRBJ2-3	.	CASSFSSGRAELNTQYF	TGTGCCAGCAGCTTTTCTAGCGGGAGGGCCGAGTTAAATACGCAGTATTTT
TRBV7-9	.	TRBJ1-1	.	CASSLESGTEAFF	TGTGCCAGCAGCTTAGAGTCAGGGACTGAAGCTTTCTTT
TRBV5-1	.	TRBJ2-5	.	CASSLTLQETQYF	TGCGCCAGCAGCCTGACACTCCAAGAGACCCAGTACTTC
TRBV4-2	.	TRBJ2-5	once	CASSQEYSAEETQYF	TGTGCCAGCAGCCAAGAGTATTCCGCCGAAGAGACCCAGTACTTC
TRBV11-2	TRBD1	TRBJ1-6	.	CASSLDGQGAYSPLHF	TGTGCCAGCAGCTTAGATGGACAGGGGGCGTATTCACCCCTCCACTTT
TRBV7-6	.	TRBJ2-2	.	CASKRNTGELFF	TGTGCCAGCAAGAGGAACACCGGGGAGCTGTTTTTT
TRBV9	.	TRBJ2-3	.	CASSPQYAGDTQYF	TGTGCCAGCAGCCCCCAGTACGCGGGAGATACGCAGTATTTT
TRBV4-1	TRBD2	TRBJ2-2	.	CASSQVPGGLNTGELFF	TGCGCCAGCAGCCAAGTCCCGGGAGGCCTGAACACCGGGGAGCTGTTTTTT
TRBV5-1	.	TRBJ1-1	.	CASSLEQGVTEAFF	TGCGCCAGCAGCTTGGAACAGGGTGTCACTGAAGCTTTCTTT
TRBV7-8	TRBD1	TRBJ2-7	.	CASSLGTGIYEQYF	TGTGCCAGCAGCTTAGGGACAGGGATCTACGAGCAGTACTTC
TRBV11-2	TRBD2	TRBJ2-7	once	CASSHIGTSGSIKQYF	TGTGCCAGCAGCCACATCGGGACTAGCGGGAGTATTAAGCAGTACTTC
TRBV4-2	.	TRBJ1-2	.	CASSPLLTGQDDGYTF	TGTGCCAGCAGCCCGCTCCTAACGGGTCAGGACGATGGCTACACCTTC
TRBV9	.	TRBJ2-1	.	CASSPRGSGGRYNEQFF	TGTGCCAGCAGCCCCCGGGGTAGCGGAGGTAGGTACAATGAGCAGTTCTTC
TRBV15	.	TRBJ2-1	.	CATSWNRFDEQFF	TGTGCCACCAGCTGGAACCGGTTTGATGAGCAGTTCTTC
TRBV28	.	TRBJ2-1	.	CASSLIVQRPFF	TGTGCCAGCAGTTTAATCGTACAGCGGCCGTTCTTC
TRBV7-9	.	TRBJ2-1	.	CASSFARAPIHEQFF	TGTGCCAGCAGCTTTGCCAGGGCCCCAATCCATGAGCAGTTCTTC
TRBV7-2	.	TRBJ2-7	.	CASSLRLGRSYEQYF	TGTGCCAGCAGCTTACGGCTAGGCCGTTCCTACGAGCAGTACTTC